Listed below are T cell receptor beta chains from one sample, sequenced in a study of low-dose radiotherapy and immunotherapy resistance in tumors. TCRdb re-derived calls from the reads in MiXCR, one entry per CDR3 protein. The table includes around 80,000 distinct CDR3 sequences, approximately 17% detected once. This sample comprised PBMCs, obtained before treatment. The receptor set was obtained from a male donor with prostate cancer. The CDR3 runs from the conserved cysteine through the conserved F or W. The D gene is left open where the match is weak. Expanded clones get a size class; other rows say once, few or many, or leave the size out.

J gene: TRBJ2-3
D gene: .
V gene: TRBV4-2
clone size: .
CDR3 DNA: TGTGCCAGCAGCCAAGTCCGGCAGGGGCCGGGTAAAAGCACAGATACGCAGTATTTT
CDR3 protein: CASSQVRQGPGKSTDTQYF

J gene: TRBJ2-3
D gene: TRBD1
V gene: TRBV2
clone size: many
CDR3 DNA: TGTGCCAGCAGCGCGACAGGGGGCGCAGATACGCAGTATTTT
CDR3 protein: CASSATGGADTQYF

J gene: TRBJ2-1
D gene: .
V gene: TRBV7-2
clone size: many
CDR3 DNA: TGTGCCAGCAGCTACGGGGGAGTGGTCAACAATGAGCAGTTCTTC
CDR3 protein: CASSYGGVVNNEQFF

J gene: TRBJ2-5
D gene: .
V gene: TRBV14
clone size: many
CDR3 DNA: TGTGCCAGCAGCCAAGGGAACGCCGGGACCCAGTACTTC
CDR3 protein: CASSQGNAGTQYF

J gene: TRBJ2-4
D gene: .
V gene: TRBV30
clone size: many
CDR3 DNA: TGTGCCTGGAGTGTACCCGGTGGGGGGTTGAACATTCAGTACTTC
CDR3 protein: CAWSVPGGGLNIQYF

J gene: TRBJ2-5
D gene: TRBD1
V gene: TRBV6-6
clone size: .
CDR3 DNA: TGTGCCAGCAGTTACGTACAGGGGTGGAAAGAGACCCAGTACTTC
CDR3 protein: CASSYVQGWKETQYF

J gene: TRBJ1-5
D gene: .
V gene: TRBV19
clone size: many
CDR3 DNA: TGTGCCAGTAGACCAGGTCAGCATCAGCCCCAGCATTTT
CDR3 protein: CASRPGQHQPQHF

J gene: TRBJ2-3
D gene: .
V gene: TRBV20-1
clone size: many
CDR3 DNA: TGCAGTGCGTGGCGGACGGGAGACCCAGATACGCAGTATTTT
CDR3 protein: CSAWRTGDPDTQYF

J gene: TRBJ1-1
D gene: .
V gene: TRBV5-1
clone size: .
CDR3 DNA: TGCGCCAGCAGCACGGGCCAAGGGCTGGGAGCTTTCTTT
CDR3 protein: CASSTGQGLGAFF

J gene: TRBJ2-7
D gene: .
V gene: TRBV2
clone size: .
CDR3 DNA: TGTGCCAGCAGTGATGCGCTTTCCTACGAGCAGTACTTC
CDR3 protein: CASSDALSYEQYF